These 17 T cell receptor beta chains were sequenced from one sample in a study of blood T cell repertoires in COVID-19. Here immunoSEQ multiplex PCR was the method, and the copy in TCRdb shows in-frame clones only, minus some. The sample yields about 99,000 clones, roughly 89% seen once. Sequenced: peripheral blood. Source of these receptors: a man in his 70s with active or convalescent COVID-19.

This rearrangement joins TRBV30 to TRBJ1-1, with TRBD1 identical over 9 bases. V gave up 2 bases and J gave up 11 bases; unmatched junction bases: 9. This CDR3 is built from 13 residues. CDR1 and CDR2 (germline): GTSNPN, SVGIG (reference sequence). CDR3 sequence reads: CAWSTGGDRAAFF. The CDR3, as DNA: TGTGCCTGGAGTACCGGAGGGGACAGGGCGGCTTTCTTT.

V is TRBV4-1 and J is TRBJ2-3; TRBD2 matches at 12 bases. Looked up from germline, CDR1 is MGHRA and CDR2 is YSYEKL. There are 17 residues in the CDR3. The V gene end was trimmed by 6 bases and the J gene end by 3 bases; junction bases not matched to a gene: 10. CDR3 DNA sequence: TGCGCCAGCAGTAAAGGGCTAGCGGGGGGGAATACAGATACGCAGTATTTT. This codes for CASSKGLAGGNTDTQYF.

The chain joins TRBV9 to TRBJ1-6; no firm D call. This CDR3 has 12 amino acids. Trimming shortened V by 4 bases and J by 10 bases, and 9 bases separated the two germline ends. The germline CDR1 and CDR2 sequences are SGDLS and YYNGEE. CDR3 region: CASSLNSSPLHF. The CDR3 DNA reads as TGTGCCAGCAGCTTAAATTCGTCACCCCTCCACTTT.

The gene calls are TRBV28 and TRBJ1-5, with a tentative D call TRBD1 (6 bases). From germline, CDR1 is MDHEN and CDR2 SYDVKM. CDR3 length: 14 amino acids. V lost 5 bases and J 4 bases, leaving 12 bases between the germline ends. CDR3 sequence: CASSTDSGNQPQHF. CDR3 nucleotide sequence: TGTGCCAGCAGTACGGACAGTGGGAATCAGCCCCAGCATTTT. Looking up the rest from reference TRBV28 and TRBJ1-5 gives the full variable domain: DVKVTQSSRYLVKRTGEKVFLECVQDMDHENMFWYRQDPGLGLRLIYFSYDVKMKEKGDIPEGYSVSREKKERFSLILESASTNQTSMYLCASSTDSGNQPQHFGDGTRLSIL.

This sequence joins TRBV9 and TRBJ1-6, with 7 bases identical to TRBD1. With V trimmed by 0 bases and J by 10 bases, 7 bases remained unmatched. The CDR3 loop spans 15 amino acids. CDR1 is SGDLS, CDR2 YYNGEE, per germline. Here the CDR3 DNA reads TGTGCCAGCAGCGTAGGTCTCGCAGGGGGATCACCCCTCCACTTT. Amino acid sequence: CASSVGLAGGSPLHF.

The chain combines TRBV7-9 with TRBJ1-2; D not resolved. Germline V gene lookup returns CDR1 SEHNR and CDR2 FQNEAQ (reference sequence). The V gene lost 2 bases and the J gene lost 2 bases, with 9 bases spanning the gap. This CDR3 is 14 amino acids long. Written as DNA, the CDR3 is TGTGCCAGCAGCTTATTGGAGGGAAACTATGGCTACACCTTC. Translated: CASSLLEGNYGYTF.

This rearrangement joins TRBV7-2 to TRBJ2-1, with unresolved D. The CDR3 loop spans 16 amino acids. V dropped 0 bases and J dropped 6 bases, with 15 bases sitting between them. Germline-derived CDR1 and CDR2 are SGHTA and FQGNSA. CDR3 residues: CASSLALRLPSNEQFF. CDR3 nucleotide sequence: TGTGCCAGCAGCTTAGCCCTACGCCTTCCCTCCAATGAGCAGTTCTTC. Variable domain in full (rest from reference TRBV7-2 and TRBJ2-1): GAGVSQSPSNKVTEKGKDVELRCDPISGHTALYWYRQSLGQGLEFLIYFQGNSAPDKSGLPSDRFSAERTGGSVSTLTIQRTQQEDSAVYLCASSLALRLPSNEQFFGPGTRLTVL.

The rearrangement joins TRBV6-5 to TRBJ1-2; D is unresolved. The CDR3 sequence is 13 residues long. V dropped 4 bases and J dropped 7 bases, with 13 bases sitting between them. Germline CDR1 MNHEY, CDR2 SVGAGI. CDR3: CASSSPESFGYTF. DNA for the CDR3: TGTGCCAGCAGTTCCCCCGAGAGTTTTGGCTACACCTTC.

This chain uses TRBV18 with TRBJ1-1, with TRBD1 matching 9 bases. Germline CDR1 and CDR2: KGHSH and LQKENI. This CDR3 comprises 16 residues. With 2 bases clipped from V and 0 bases from J, the junction kept 4 bases outside the gene matches. CDR3 protein: CASSPMGQGVNTEAFF. CDR3 DNA: TGTGCCAGCTCACCAATGGGACAGGGAGTGAACACTGAAGCTTTCTTT.

The J gene is TRBJ2-1, the V gene TRBV4-3; 13 positions match TRBD2. The V gene end was trimmed by 4 bases and the J gene end by 2 bases; junction bases not matched to a gene: 5. This CDR3 is 17 amino acids long. Germline assignment: CDR1 LGHNA and CDR2 YSLEER. The CDR3 sequence: CASSRELAGGTYNEQFF. CDR3 in DNA: TGCGCCAGCAGCCGAGAACTAGCGGGGGGGACCTACAATGAGCAGTTCTTC.

This chain joins TRBV2 and TRBJ1-3; 9 bases line up with TRBD1. The V gene end was trimmed by 8 bases and the J gene end by 4 bases; junction bases not matched to a gene: 6. This CDR3 has 14 residues. Germline-derived CDR1 and CDR2 are SNHLY and FYNNEI. CDR3 protein: CASRQGVTGNTIYF. In DNA form, the CDR3 reads TGTGCCAGCCGACAGGGGGTGACCGGAAACACCATATATTTT.

This sequence joins TRBV21-1 and TRBJ1-3. TRBV21-1 is marked as a pseudogene. This CDR3 is built from 17 residues. The CDR3 DNA sequence: TGTGCCAGCAGCAAATGGGAGGGGCCATCGTGGGGAAACACCATATATTTT. It codes for CASSKWEGPSWGNTIYF.

V and J are TRBV28 and TRBJ2-5, with D perhaps TRBD2 (5 bases). The germline CDR1 and CDR2 sequences are MDHEN and SYDVKM. V was cut by 6 bases and J by 9 bases, with 14 bases left in between. This CDR3 is built from 12 residues. This chain's CDR3 is CASRTPGKAQYF. As DNA, the CDR3 is TGTGCCAGCAGGACCCCGGGGAAGGCCCAGTACTTC. The whole variable domain, remainder taken from reference TRBV28 and TRBJ2-5, is DVKVTQSSRYLVKRTGEKVFLECVQDMDHENMFWYRQDPGLGLRLIYFSYDVKMKEKGDIPEGYSVSREKKERFSLILESASTNQTSMYLCASRTPGKAQYFGPGTRLLVL.

Comment on this clone: Additional DNA sequences in this sample encode the identical CDR3. The rearrangement uses TRBV30 and TRBJ2-1; 11 bases map to TRBD2. J was trimmed by 2 bases and V by 3 bases; bases with no gene match: 0. This CDR3 has 14 residues. CDR1 and CDR2 from the germline V gene are GTSNPN and SVGIG (reference sequence). The CDR3 is CAWRLAGAYNEQFF. CDR3 in DNA: TGTGCCTGGAGACTAGCGGGGGCCTACAATGAGCAGTTCTTC.

This clone is a singleton in its sample. The chain is built from TRBV3-1 (or the pseudogene TRBV3-2) and TRBJ1-2, with D maybe TRBD1 (5 bases). CDR3 length: 16 residues. Germline values: CDR1 LGHDT, CDR2 YNNKEL (reference sequence). Trimming removed 0 bases from V and 4 bases from J, with 15 bases in between. DNA for the CDR3: TGTGCCAGCAGCCAAGATTCCGCCAGGGCCTTCTATGGCTACACCTTC. It specifies CASSQDSARAFYGYTF.

The chain is built from TRBV2 and TRBJ1-2; 7 nucleotides agree with TRBD1. The ends lost 8 bases at V and 4 bases at J; junction bases unmatched: 10. The CDR3 runs 14 residues. Germline V lookup: CDR1 SNHLY, CDR2 FYNNEI. The CDR3 loop reads CASLPRTGFYGYTF. For the CDR3, the DNA is TGTGCCAGCCTGCCCAGGACAGGTTTCTATGGCTACACCTTC.

J is TRBJ2-2 and V is TRBV4-1; D unresolved. The CDR3 has 17 amino acids. In germline, CDR1 is MGHRA, CDR2 YSYEKL. V was clipped by 1 base and J by 7 bases, with 19 bases between them. The CDR3 sequence: CASSQGSVTGSGGELFF. In DNA form, the CDR3 reads TGCGCCAGCAGCCAAGGATCGGTAACTGGCTCGGGCGGGGAGCTGTTTTTT.